One sample yielded the 17 T cell receptor beta chains listed below, sequenced in a study of blood T cell repertoires in COVID-19. Sequencing was performed with immunoSEQ multiplex PCR; in TCRdb, only in-frame clones are kept and a portion is missing. The profile shows fewer than 250,000 clones, around 80% of them singletons. The sample consisted of peripheral blood. These receptor sequences come from a middle-aged woman with acute or convalescent COVID-19.

A note on this clone: Mismatch with germline at one junction end may stem from a read error. The V and J genes are TRBV29-1 and TRBJ2-1; 7 nucleotides agree with TRBD2. Germline assignment: CDR1 SQVTM and CDR2 ANQGSEA. This CDR3 has 9 amino acids. As DNA, the CDR3 is TGCAGCGTGGGAGGGACTGGGCTCTTC. Its protein is CSVGGTGLF.

V and J are TRBV7-3 and TRBJ2-1, with 10 positions matching TRBD2. The CDR3 contains 15 residues. Germline V gene sequence: CDR1 SGHTA, CDR2 FQGTGA. Losses at the gene ends were 3 bases for V and 7 bases for J; bases not matched to a gene: 6. For the CDR3, the DNA is TGTGCCAGCAGCTTCGGCAGCGGGGGGGATAATGAGCAGTTCTTC. Amino acid sequence: CASSFGSGGDNEQFF.

The rearrangement joins TRBV4-2 to TRBJ2-7; no reliable D call. The V gene's germline CDR1 is LGHNA and CDR2 YNFKEQ. The CDR3 spans 17 residues. Trimming took off 1 base at V and 2 bases at J, with 18 bases between the two ends. Here the CDR3 reads CASSQAGDSQITYEQYF. CDR3 in DNA: TGTGCCAGCAGCCAAGCCGGAGACTCCCAGATAACCTACGAGCAGTACTTC.

This chain connects TRBV11-2 to TRBJ1-1, with D perhaps TRBD1 (6 bases). This CDR3 spans 16 amino acids. Trimming pared 2 bases from V and 1 base from J, leaving 14 bases between. In germline, CDR1 is SGHAT, CDR2 FQNNGV. This chain's CDR3 is CASSLYQGPPNTEAFF. In nucleotides, the CDR3 is TGTGCCAGCAGCTTATATCAGGGGCCGCCGAACACTGAAGCTTTCTTT. The whole variable domain, filled in from reference TRBV11-2 and TRBJ1-1, reads EAGVAQSPRYKIIEKRQSVAFWCNPISGHATLYWYQQILGQGPKLLIQFQNNGVVDDSQLPKDRFSAERLKGVDSTLKIQPAKLEDSAVYLCASSLYQGPPNTEAFFGQGTRLTVV.

The sample holds a few counts of this clone. J is TRBJ1-2 and V is TRBV25-1, with a possible D match to TRBD1 (5 bases). In germline, CDR1 is MGHDK, CDR2 SYGVNS. This CDR3 has 14 amino acids. Deletions cut 3 bases from V and 8 bases from J, with 16 bases between. The chain's CDR3 is CASSETAATIGYTF. The CDR3, as DNA: TGTGCCAGCAGTGAGACAGCCGCAACTATCGGCTACACCTTC.

This clone has more than one count but fewer than ten. The rearrangement uses TRBV18 and TRBJ2-1; possibly TRBD2 for D (6 bases). Germline lookup yields CDR1 KGHSH and CDR2 LQKENI. The CDR3 consists of 13 residues. V was shortened by 6 bases and J by 5 bases, with 11 bases between the two germline ends. The CDR3 sequence is CASSRESNNEQFF. The DNA of the CDR3 is TGTGCCAGCTCCCGGGAGTCCAACAATGAGCAGTTCTTC. Supplemented by reference TRBV18 and TRBJ2-1, the full variable domain reads NAGVMQNPRHLVRRRGQEARLRCSPMKGHSHVYWYRQLPEEGLKFMVYLQKENIIDESGMPKERFSAEFPKEGPSILRIQQVVRGDSAAYFCASSRESNNEQFFGPGTRLTVL.

This chain joins TRBV20-1 and TRBJ1-5; tentative D call: TRBD1 (6 bases). The CDR3 spans 13 residues. The germline gives CDR1 DFQATT, CDR2 SNEGSKA (reference sequence). V shed 3 bases and J shed 6 bases, with 12 bases lying between them. CDR3 sequence reads: CSASLTGSQPQHF. CDR3 in DNA: TGCAGTGCTAGTCTTACAGGGAGTCAGCCCCAGCATTTT.

On this clone itself: Mismatch with germline at one junction end may stem from a read error. The rearrangement uses TRBV11-2 and TRBJ2-5; TRBD2 might be the D (6 bases). This CDR3 spans 16 amino acids. The germline V gene encodes CDR1 SGHAT and CDR2 FQNNGV. This chain's CDR3 is CASSTGTRTVKEPQYF. As DNA, the CDR3 is TGTGCCAGCAGCACCGGGACTCGAACTGTAAAAGAGCCCCAGTACTTC.

This chain joins TRBV12-3 or TRBV12-4 and TRBJ2-6, with D possibly TRBD1 on 6 matching bases. This CDR3 contains 13 residues. V lost 6 bases to trimming and J lost 6 bases, with 9 bases between them. Written as DNA, the CDR3 is TGTGCCAGCAGCGCAGGGGTGGCCAACGTCCTGACTTTC. This codes for CASSAGVANVLTF.

As DNA, the CDR3 is TGCGCCAGCAGCTCCCGGACTAGCGGGGGGCGGTCAGATACGCAGTATTTT. It translates to CASSSRTSGGRSDTQYF. The rearrangement links TRBV5-1 to TRBJ2-3; 14 bases are shared with TRBD2. The V segment lost 3 bases and the J segment 4 bases; nucleotides outside the gene matches: 7. CDR1 and CDR2 from the germline V gene are SGHRS and YFSETQ. The CDR3 has 17 residues.

CDR3 sequence: CASSLLALDSPSFF. The CDR3, as DNA: TGCGCCAGCAGCCTTCTGGCTCTTGACAGCCCGTCTTTCTTT. V is TRBV4-3 and J is TRBJ1-1, with D possibly being TRBD1 (5 bases). CDR1 is LGHNA, CDR2 YSLEER, per germline. This CDR3 spans 14 amino acids. V gave up 4 bases and J gave up 12 bases, with 21 bases separating them.

The rearrangement joins TRBV6-1 to TRBJ1-2, with TRBD1 matching over 8 bases. This CDR3 spans 16 amino acids. The junction had 9 bases not matched to a gene; V was cut back by 1 base and J by 5 bases. Germline V gene lookup returns CDR1 MNHNS and CDR2 SASEGT. The CDR3 region is CASSEGQGLGYYGYTF. As DNA, the CDR3 is TGTGCCAGCAGTGAAGGACAGGGGCTAGGGTATTATGGCTACACCTTC.

The chain uses TRBV19 and TRBJ2-1; a weak D match, TRBD1 (5 bases). Germline CDR1 and CDR2: LNHDA and SQIVND (reference sequence). Trimming took off 9 bases at V and 0 bases at J, with 12 bases between the two ends. CDR3 length: 14 residues. CDR3 sequence reads: CASRTGDSYNEQFF. CDR3 coding DNA: TGTGCCAGCAGAACAGGAGACTCCTACAATGAGCAGTTCTTC.

The genes are TRBV6-5 and TRBJ1-5; possibly TRBD1 for D (5 bases). V gave up 5 bases and J gave up 5 bases, with 10 bases separating them. The CDR3 is made up of 13 amino acids. Germline V gene lookup returns CDR1 MNHEY and CDR2 SVGAGI. In DNA, the CDR3 is TGTGCCAGCAGTCGTTCCAGGGATCAGCCCCAGCATTTT. Translated: CASSRSRDQPQHF.

This chain connects TRBV18 to TRBJ1-1; D is unclear. Trimming took off 2 bases at V and 0 bases at J, with 4 bases between the two ends. The CDR3 is made up of 13 amino acids. The germline V gene encodes CDR1 KGHSH and CDR2 LQKENI. This CDR3 is CASSPGLNTEAFF. The DNA of the CDR3 is TGTGCCAGCTCACCAGGCCTGAACACTGAAGCTTTCTTT. Drawing the rest from reference TRBV18 and TRBJ1-1, the complete variable domain is NAGVMQNPRHLVRRRGQEARLRCSPMKGHSHVYWYRQLPEEGLKFMVYLQKENIIDESGMPKERFSAEFPKEGPSILRIQQVVRGDSAAYFCASSPGLNTEAFFGQGTRLTVV.

Notes on this clone: This same CDR3 is encoded by further DNA sequences in the sample. V is TRBV6-5 and J is TRBJ2-7; a possible D gene is TRBD2 (6 bases). The length of the CDR3 is 14 residues. Germline loops: CDR1 MNHEY, CDR2 SVGAGI. V was shortened by 2 bases and J by 6 bases, with 14 bases between the two germline ends. CDR3 sequence reads: CASSYGQGGLEQYF. The CDR3 DNA follows: TGTGCCAGCAGTTACGGGCAGGGAGGTCTCGAGCAGTACTTC.

This clone is a singleton in its sample. The rearrangement uses TRBV5-1 and TRBJ2-2, with 7 bases lining up with TRBD1. The germline V gene encodes CDR1 SGHRS and CDR2 YFSETQ. With V trimmed by 2 bases and J by 7 bases, 11 bases remained unmatched. The CDR3 loop spans 16 amino acids. CDR3 protein: CASSFEGAMLGGELFF. CDR3 in DNA: TGCGCCAGCAGCTTCGAGGGGGCAATGCTCGGCGGGGAGCTGTTTTTT.